The 9 T cell receptor beta chains in this list originate from one sample, sequenced in a study of blood T cell repertoires in COVID-19. Clones were sequenced by immunoSEQ multiplex PCR, and TCRdb holds only the in-frame ones, with some missing. The sample carries about 180,000 clones, approximately 82% recorded once. Sequencing input: PBMCs or T cells enriched from blood (not recorded which). These receptors came from a man aged 50 to 60 who had recovered from COVID-19.

The table lists this clone with a count of one. This chain joins TRBV19 and TRBJ1-4; D is ambiguous. V lost 3 bases and J lost 8, with 10 bases in between. The CDR3 sequence is 13 residues long. Germline-derived CDR1 and CDR2 are LNHDA and SQIVND (reference sequence). The CDR3: CASSMGRREKLFF. CDR3 coding DNA: TGTGCCAGTAGTATGGGCAGAAGGGAAAAACTGTTTTTT.

The chain recombines TRBV3-1 (or the pseudogene TRBV3-2) with TRBJ1-4; 8 bases are a match to TRBD1. With V trimmed by 1 base and J by 8 bases, 9 bases remained unmatched. Germline CDR1 reads LGHDT; CDR2 reads YNNKEL (reference sequence). This CDR3 region has 16 residues. The DNA of the CDR3 is TGTGCCAGCAGCCAAGGTTGGGACAGGTTGAACGAAAAACTGTTTTTT. Protein product: CASSQGWDRLNEKLFF.

The chain combines TRBV19 with TRBJ1-4; possible D gene TRBD1, 6 bases. Germline V gene lookup returns CDR1 LNHDA and CDR2 SQIVND (reference sequence). Trimming cost V 4 bases and J 6 bases, with 24 bases left between them. The CDR3 consists of 18 residues. In DNA form, the CDR3 reads TGTGCCAGTAGTAGGGGGACACCGGTGCCGATGGTATATGAAAAACTGTTTTTT. Its translation is CASSRGTPVPMVYEKLFF. Using reference TRBV19 and TRBJ1-4 for the parts outside the CDR3, the full variable domain is DGGITQSPKYLFRKEGQNVTLSCEQNLNHDAMYWYRQDPGQGLRLIYYSQIVNDFQKGDIAEGYSVSREKKESFPLTVTSAQKNPTAFYLCASSRGTPVPMVYEKLFFGSGTQLSVL.

The V call is TRBV3-1 (or the pseudogene TRBV3-2), the J call TRBJ1-1; 8 positions match TRBD1. The CDR3 runs to 13 residues. CDR1 and CDR2 from the germline V gene are LGHDT and YNNKEL (reference sequence). The V gene end was trimmed by 4 bases and the J gene end by 10 bases; junction bases not matched to a gene: 8. The CDR3 loop reads CASSLDRGGAAFF. The CDR3 DNA follows: TGTGCCAGCAGCCTCGACAGGGGCGGGGCAGCTTTCTTT.

This clone was recorded a few times. V usage is TRBV18 and J usage is TRBJ1-1; no clear D. The length of the CDR3 is 14 residues. V was shortened by 6 bases and J by 7 bases, with 18 bases between the two germline ends. The germline gives CDR1 KGHSH, CDR2 LQKENI. CDR3 DNA sequence: TGTGCCAGCTCCCCTCCCAGCCGACGGGGTGAAGCTTTCTTT. Translated: CASSPPSRRGEAFF.

V gene TRBV7-2 combines with J gene TRBJ1-2; D ambiguous. Germline CDR1 and CDR2: SGHTA and FQGNSA. V dropped 6 bases and J dropped 0 bases, with 17 bases sitting between them. The CDR3 runs 16 residues. CDR3 loop: CASSRSWAAANYGYTF. Written as DNA, the CDR3 is TGTGCCAGCAGTCGATCTTGGGCAGCAGCTAACTATGGCTACACCTTC.

This rearrangement joins TRBV2 to TRBJ2-2, with TRBD2 as a possible D gene (6 bases). Germline CDR1 and CDR2: SNHLY and FYNNEI. Trimming took 6 bases from V and 7 from J, leaving 9 bases between them. This CDR3 region has 12 residues. The CDR3 DNA reads TGTGCCAGCAGCGCCGGGGGCGGGGAGCTGTTTTTT. Translated, it gives CASSAGGGELFF.

This clone was detected once. CDR3 loop: CASSGVEGNTIYF. For the CDR3, the DNA is TGTGCCAGCAGTGGAGTAGAGGGAAACACCATATATTTT. The V gene is TRBV2, the J gene TRBJ1-3, with unresolved D. This CDR3 has 13 residues. V was cut by 4 bases and J by 4 bases, with 8 bases left in between. CDR1 is SNHLY, CDR2 FYNNEI, per germline. The entire variable domain, with the rest obtained from reference TRBV2 and TRBJ1-3, is as follows: EPEVTQTPSHQVTQMGQEVILRCVPISNHLYFYWYRQILGQKVEFLVSFYNNEISEKSEIFDDQFSVERPDGSNFTLKIRSTKLEDSAMYFCASSGVEGNTIYFGEGSWLTVV.

The chain combines TRBV5-4 with TRBJ1-4; 9 bases match TRBD1. J gave up 7 bases and V 6 bases, and 4 bases lay outside the gene matches. This CDR3 has 13 residues. The V gene's germline CDR1 is SGHNT and CDR2 YYREEE (reference sequence). The CDR3 reads CASNRDRAEKLFF. The CDR3, as DNA: TGTGCCAGCAACCGGGACAGGGCTGAAAAACTGTTTTTT.